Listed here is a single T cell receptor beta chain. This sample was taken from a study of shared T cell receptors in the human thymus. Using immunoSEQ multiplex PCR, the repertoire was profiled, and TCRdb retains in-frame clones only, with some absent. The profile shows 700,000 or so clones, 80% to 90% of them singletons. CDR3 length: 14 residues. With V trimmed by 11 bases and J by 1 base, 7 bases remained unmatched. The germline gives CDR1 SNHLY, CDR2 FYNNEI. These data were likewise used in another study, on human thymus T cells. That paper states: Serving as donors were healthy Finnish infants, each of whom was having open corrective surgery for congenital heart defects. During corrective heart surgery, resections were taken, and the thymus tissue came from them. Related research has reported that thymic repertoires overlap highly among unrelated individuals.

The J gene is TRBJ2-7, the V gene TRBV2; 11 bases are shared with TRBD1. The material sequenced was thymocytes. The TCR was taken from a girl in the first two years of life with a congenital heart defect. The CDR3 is CAGGQGDFSYEQYF. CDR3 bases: TGTGCCGGGGGACAGGGGGATTTTTCCTACGAGCAGTACTTC.